This T cell receptor beta chain was recorded in a study of long-term antiretroviral therapy in people with HIV. General study results and limits: Pre-ART expanded clones dominated the repertoire at every time point.

With regard to this clone: Its antigen is unidentified.

This CDR3 region has 15 residues. Trimming cost V 4 bases and J 0 bases; bases outside gene matches: 5. The germline gives CDR1 SGHNT, CDR2 YYREEE (reference sequence). At the survey level, the v3.0 immunoSEQ assay was run. Clones were sequenced by immunoSEQ multiplex PCR, and TCRdb holds only the in-frame ones, with some missing. The profile shows fewer than 25,000 clones, around 87% of them singletons. V and J are TRBV5-4 and TRBJ2-7; 9 bases fit TRBD2. The sample was unsorted PBMCs, taken around 2.7 years after starting antiretroviral therapy. This TCR derives from a woman aged 50 to 65 with HIV. CDR3 coding DNA: TGTGCCAGCAGCATTACTAGCGGGTCCTCCTACGAGCAGTACTTC. Protein product: CASSITSGSSYEQYF.